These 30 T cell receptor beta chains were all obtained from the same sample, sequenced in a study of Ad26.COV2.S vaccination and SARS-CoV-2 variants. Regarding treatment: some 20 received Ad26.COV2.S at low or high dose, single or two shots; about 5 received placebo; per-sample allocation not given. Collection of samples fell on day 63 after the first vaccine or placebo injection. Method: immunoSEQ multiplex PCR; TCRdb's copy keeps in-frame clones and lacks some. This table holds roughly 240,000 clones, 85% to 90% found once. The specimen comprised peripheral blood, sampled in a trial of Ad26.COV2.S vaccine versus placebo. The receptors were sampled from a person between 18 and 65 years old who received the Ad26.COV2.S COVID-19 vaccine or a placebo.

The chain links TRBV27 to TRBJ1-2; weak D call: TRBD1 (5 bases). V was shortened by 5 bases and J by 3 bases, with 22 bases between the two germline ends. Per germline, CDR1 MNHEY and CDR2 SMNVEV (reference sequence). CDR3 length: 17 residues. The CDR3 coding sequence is TGTGCCAGCAGTGTCGCAGGCCGGACACCGGGGGACTATGGCTACACCTTC. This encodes CASSVAGRTPGDYGYTF.

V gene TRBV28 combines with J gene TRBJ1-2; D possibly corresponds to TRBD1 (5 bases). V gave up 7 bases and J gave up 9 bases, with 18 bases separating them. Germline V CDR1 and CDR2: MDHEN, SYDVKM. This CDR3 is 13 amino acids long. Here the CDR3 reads CASTMGGNGSYTF. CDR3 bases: TGTGCCAGCACCATGGGGGGTAATGGAAGCTACACCTTC.

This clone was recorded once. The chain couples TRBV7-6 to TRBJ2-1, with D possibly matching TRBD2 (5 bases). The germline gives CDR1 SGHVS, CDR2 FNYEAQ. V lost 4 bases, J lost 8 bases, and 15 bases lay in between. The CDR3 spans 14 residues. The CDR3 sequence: CASSSPPEAYEQFF. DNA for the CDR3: TGTGCCAGCAGCTCGCCCCCGGAGGCCTATGAGCAGTTCTTC.

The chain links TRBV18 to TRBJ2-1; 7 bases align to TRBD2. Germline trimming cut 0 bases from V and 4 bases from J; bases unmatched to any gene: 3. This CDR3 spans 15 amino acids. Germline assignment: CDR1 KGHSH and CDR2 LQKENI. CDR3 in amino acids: CASSPPSGTYNEQFF. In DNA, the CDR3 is TGTGCCAGCTCACCACCGAGCGGGACTTACAATGAGCAGTTCTTC. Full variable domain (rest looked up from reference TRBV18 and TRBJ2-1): NAGVMQNPRHLVRRRGQEARLRCSPMKGHSHVYWYRQLPEEGLKFMVYLQKENIIDESGMPKERFSAEFPKEGPSILRIQQVVRGDSAAYFCASSPPSGTYNEQFFGPGTRLTVL.

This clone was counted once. CDR3 residues: CASRSGETQYF. In DNA, the CDR3 is TGTGCCAGCCGGAGCGGGGAGACCCAGTACTTC. This rearrangement joins TRBV7-2 to TRBJ2-5, with TRBD2 as a possible D gene (6 bases). CDR3 length: 11 amino acids. The ends were cut back, 8 bases at V and 5 bases at J, with 9 bases in the middle. Germline CDR1 is SGHTA and CDR2 is FQGNSA.

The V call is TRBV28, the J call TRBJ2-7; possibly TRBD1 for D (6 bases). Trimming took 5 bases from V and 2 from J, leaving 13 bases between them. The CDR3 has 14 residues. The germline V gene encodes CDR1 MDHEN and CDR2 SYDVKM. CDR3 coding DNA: TGTGCCAGCAGTATCTACAGGGTAACCTACGAGCAGTACTTC. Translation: CASSIYRVTYEQYF.

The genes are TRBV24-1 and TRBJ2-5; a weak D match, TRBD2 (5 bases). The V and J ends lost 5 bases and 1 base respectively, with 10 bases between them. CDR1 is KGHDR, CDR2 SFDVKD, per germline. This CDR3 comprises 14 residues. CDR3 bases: TGTGCCACCAGTGTACCGGGATCCCAAGAGACCCAGTACTTC. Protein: CATSVPGSQETQYF.

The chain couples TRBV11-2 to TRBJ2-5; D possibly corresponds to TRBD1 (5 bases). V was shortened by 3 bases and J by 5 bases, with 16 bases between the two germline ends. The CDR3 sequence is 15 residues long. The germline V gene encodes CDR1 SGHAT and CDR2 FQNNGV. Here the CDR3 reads CASSFDQGWGETQYF. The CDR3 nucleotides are TGTGCCAGCAGCTTCGATCAGGGATGGGGTGAGACCCAGTACTTC.

The CDR3, as DNA: TGCGCCAGCAGCTTGGTAGGACAGGGGGCAGTCTACGAGCAGTACTTC. It is translated as CASSLVGQGAVYEQYF. The rearrangement uses TRBV5-1 and TRBJ2-7; TRBD1 matches at 11 bases. Germline lookup yields CDR1 SGHRS and CDR2 YFSETQ. V trimming: 0 bases; J trimming: 3 bases; junction bases outside the gene matches: 5. The CDR3 totals 16 residues.

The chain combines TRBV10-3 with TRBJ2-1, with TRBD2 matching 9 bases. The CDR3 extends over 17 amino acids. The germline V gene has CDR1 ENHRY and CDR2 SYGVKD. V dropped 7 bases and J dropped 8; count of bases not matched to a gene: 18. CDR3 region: CAITEGLTSGSGDEQFF. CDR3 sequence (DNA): TGTGCCATCACCGAAGGTCTCACTAGCGGGTCTGGGGATGAGCAGTTCTTC.

The CDR3 DNA sequence: TGTGCCAGCAGCCAACGAACCGGAGGGTTCACCAATACGCAGTATTTT. This gives the protein CASSQRTGGFTNTQYF. The V call is TRBV14, the J call TRBJ2-3; tentatively, D is TRBD2 (6 bases). V lost 2 bases and J 7 bases, leaving 19 bases between the germline ends. The CDR3 is 16 residues long. From germline, CDR1 is SGHDN and CDR2 FVKESK.

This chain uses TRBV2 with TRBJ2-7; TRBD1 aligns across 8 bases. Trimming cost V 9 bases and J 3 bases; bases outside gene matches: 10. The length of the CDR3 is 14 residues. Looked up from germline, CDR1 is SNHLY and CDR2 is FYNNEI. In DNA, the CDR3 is TGTGCCAGATCATCTGACAGGGGTAGCTACGAGCAGTACTTC. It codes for CARSSDRGSYEQYF.

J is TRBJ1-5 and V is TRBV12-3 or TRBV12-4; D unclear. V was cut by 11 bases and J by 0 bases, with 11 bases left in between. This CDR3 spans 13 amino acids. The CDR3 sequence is CAREADSNQPQHF. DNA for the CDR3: TGTGCCCGGGAAGCCGATAGCAATCAGCCCCAGCATTTT.

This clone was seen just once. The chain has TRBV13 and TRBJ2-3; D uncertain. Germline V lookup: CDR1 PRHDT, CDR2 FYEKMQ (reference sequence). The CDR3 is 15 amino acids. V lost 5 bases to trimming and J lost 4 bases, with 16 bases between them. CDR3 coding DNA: TGTGCCAGCAGCCGAAGCCAAGGTGGGGCAGATACGCAGTATTTT. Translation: CASSRSQGGADTQYF.

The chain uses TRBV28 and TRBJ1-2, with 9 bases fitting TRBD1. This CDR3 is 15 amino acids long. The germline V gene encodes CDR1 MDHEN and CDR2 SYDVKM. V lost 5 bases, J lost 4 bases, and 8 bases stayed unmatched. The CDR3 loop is CASSTTGQGGYGYTF. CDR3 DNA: TGTGCCAGCAGTACCACGGGACAGGGTGGCTATGGCTACACCTTC.

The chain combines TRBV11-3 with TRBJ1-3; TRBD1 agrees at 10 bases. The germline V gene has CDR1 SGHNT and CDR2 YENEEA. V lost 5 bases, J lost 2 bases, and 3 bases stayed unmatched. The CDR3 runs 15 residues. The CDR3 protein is CASSPGQGPGNTIYF. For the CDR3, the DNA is TGTGCCAGCAGCCCGGGACAGGGGCCTGGAAACACCATATATTTT.

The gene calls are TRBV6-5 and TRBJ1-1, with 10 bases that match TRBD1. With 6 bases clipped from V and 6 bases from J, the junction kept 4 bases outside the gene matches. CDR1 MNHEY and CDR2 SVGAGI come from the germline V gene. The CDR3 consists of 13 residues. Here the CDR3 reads CASRDRGRAEAFF. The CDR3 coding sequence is TGTGCCAGCAGGGACAGGGGGAGAGCTGAAGCTTTCTTT.

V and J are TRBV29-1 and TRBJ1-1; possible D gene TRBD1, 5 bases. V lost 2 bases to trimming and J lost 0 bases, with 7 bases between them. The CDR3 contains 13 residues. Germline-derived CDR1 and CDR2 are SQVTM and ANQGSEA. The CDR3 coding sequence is TGCAGCGTTGAAAAGGGGATGAACACTGAAGCTTTCTTT. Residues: CSVEKGMNTEAFF.

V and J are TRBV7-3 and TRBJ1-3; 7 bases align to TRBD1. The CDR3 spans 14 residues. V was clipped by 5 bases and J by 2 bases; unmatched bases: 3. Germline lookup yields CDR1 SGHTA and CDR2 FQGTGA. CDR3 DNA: TGTGCCAGCAGCCCGAGGGGGCCTGGAAACACCATATATTTT. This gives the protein CASSPRGPGNTIYF. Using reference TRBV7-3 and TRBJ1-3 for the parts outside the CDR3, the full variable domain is GAGVSQTPSNKVTEKGKYVELRCDPISGHTALYWYRQSLGQGPEFLIYFQGTGAADDSGLPNDRFFAVRPEGSVSTLKIQRTERGDSAVYLCASSPRGPGNTIYFGEGSWLTVV.

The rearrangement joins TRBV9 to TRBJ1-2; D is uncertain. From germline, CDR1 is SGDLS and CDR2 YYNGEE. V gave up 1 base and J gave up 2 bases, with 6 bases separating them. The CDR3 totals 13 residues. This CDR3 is CASSVTLNYGYTF. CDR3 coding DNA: TGTGCCAGCAGCGTAACTCTGAACTATGGCTACACCTTC.

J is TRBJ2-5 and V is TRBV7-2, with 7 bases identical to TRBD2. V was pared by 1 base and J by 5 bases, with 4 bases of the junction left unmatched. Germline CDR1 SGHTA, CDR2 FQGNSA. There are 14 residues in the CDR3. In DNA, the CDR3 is TGTGCCAGCAGCTTAGGACTGGGGGGGGAGACCCAGTACTTC. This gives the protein CASSLGLGGETQYF.

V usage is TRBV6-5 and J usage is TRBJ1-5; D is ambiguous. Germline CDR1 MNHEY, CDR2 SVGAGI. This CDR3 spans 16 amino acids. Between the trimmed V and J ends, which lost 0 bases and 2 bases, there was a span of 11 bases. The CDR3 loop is CASSYSFPAGNQPQHF. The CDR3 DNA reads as TGTGCCAGCAGTTACTCGTTTCCTGCGGGCAATCAGCCCCAGCATTTT.

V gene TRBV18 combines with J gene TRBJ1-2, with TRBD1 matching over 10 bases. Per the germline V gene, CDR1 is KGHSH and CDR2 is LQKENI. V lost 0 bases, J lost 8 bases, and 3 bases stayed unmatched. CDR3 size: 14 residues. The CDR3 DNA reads TGTGCCAGCTCACCACCGGGACAGGGGTACGGCTACACCTTC. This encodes CASSPPGQGYGYTF. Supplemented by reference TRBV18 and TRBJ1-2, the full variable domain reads NAGVMQNPRHLVRRRGQEARLRCSPMKGHSHVYWYRQLPEEGLKFMVYLQKENIIDESGMPKERFSAEFPKEGPSILRIQQVVRGDSAAYFCASSPPGQGYGYTFGSGTRLTVV.

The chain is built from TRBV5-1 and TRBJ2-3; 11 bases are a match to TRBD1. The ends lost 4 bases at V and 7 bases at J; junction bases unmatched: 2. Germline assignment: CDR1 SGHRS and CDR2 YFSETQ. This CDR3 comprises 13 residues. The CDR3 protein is CASSRDRGYTQYF. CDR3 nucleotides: TGCGCCAGCAGCCGGGACAGGGGGTATACGCAGTATTTT.

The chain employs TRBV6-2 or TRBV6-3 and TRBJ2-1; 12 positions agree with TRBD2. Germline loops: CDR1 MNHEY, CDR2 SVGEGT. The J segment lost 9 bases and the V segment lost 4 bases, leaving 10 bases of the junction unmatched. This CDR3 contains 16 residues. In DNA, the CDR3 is TGTGCCAGCAGTTCCCCCCGACTAGCGGGAGTGCCTGAGCAGTTCTTC. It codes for CASSSPRLAGVPEQFF.

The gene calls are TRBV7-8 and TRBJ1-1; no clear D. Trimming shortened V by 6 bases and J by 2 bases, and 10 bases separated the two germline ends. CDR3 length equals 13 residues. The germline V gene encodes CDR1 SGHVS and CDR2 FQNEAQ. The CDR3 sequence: CASSLKYNTEAFF. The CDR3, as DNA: TGTGCCAGCAGTCTTAAGTATAACACTGAAGCTTTCTTT.

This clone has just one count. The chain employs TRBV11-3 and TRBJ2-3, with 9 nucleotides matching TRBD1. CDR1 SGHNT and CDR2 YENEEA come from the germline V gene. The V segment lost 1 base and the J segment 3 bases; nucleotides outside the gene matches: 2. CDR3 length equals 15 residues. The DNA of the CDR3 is TGTGCCAGCAGCTTAGGCGACAGGGGGACAGATACGCAGTATTTT. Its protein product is CASSLGDRGTDTQYF.

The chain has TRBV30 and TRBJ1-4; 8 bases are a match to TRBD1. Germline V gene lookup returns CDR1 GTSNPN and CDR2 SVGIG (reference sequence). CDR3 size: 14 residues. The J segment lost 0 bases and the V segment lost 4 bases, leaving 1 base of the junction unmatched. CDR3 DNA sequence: TGTGCCTGGAACAGGGGGACAACTAATGAAAAACTGTTTTTT. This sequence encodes CAWNRGTTNEKLFF.

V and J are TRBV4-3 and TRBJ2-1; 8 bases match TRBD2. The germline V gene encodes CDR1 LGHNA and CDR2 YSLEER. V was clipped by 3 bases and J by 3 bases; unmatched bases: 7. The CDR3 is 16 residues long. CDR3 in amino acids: CASSQDSGAYYNEQFF. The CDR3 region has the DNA TGCGCCAGCAGCCAGGATAGCGGGGCTTACTACAATGAGCAGTTCTTC.

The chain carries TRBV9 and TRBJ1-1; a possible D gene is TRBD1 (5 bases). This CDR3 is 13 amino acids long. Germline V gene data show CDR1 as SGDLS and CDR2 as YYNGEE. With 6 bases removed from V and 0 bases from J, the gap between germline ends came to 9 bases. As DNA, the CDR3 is TGTGCCAGCATGGGGCAAATGAACACTGAAGCTTTCTTT. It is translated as CASMGQMNTEAFF.